The entry below describes one TCR beta chain. Its target is not known. The CDR3 covers 16 residues. The V gene's germline CDR1 is GTSNPN and CDR2 SVGIG (reference sequence). Trimming at V came to 2 bases and at J to 6 bases, leaving 12 bases not matched to a gene. Profiled with immunoSEQ multiplex PCR; TCRdb holds only in-frame clones, not every one. Of 73,000 or so clones in the sample, about three quarters were seen once. These data belong to a study of T cell responses to AZD1222 COVID-19 vaccine. General observations from the study: Nearly half of unique spike-specific TCRs reportedly avoided B.1.351 and B.1.1.7 mutated regions. It was only 6 or 7 AZD1222 recipients who were seropositive at baseline. Distributed over spike, vaccine-associated CD4 TCRs predominated at 160-218 and 743-854. Most donors were white British and more were female, and clonal diversity was possibly underestimated.

The rearrangement joins TRBV30 to TRBJ2-5; 10 bases match TRBD2. The sequencing here drew on peripheral blood, taken 28 days after the second AZD1222 dose. This clonotype was obtained from an adult who received the AZD1222 COVID-19 vaccine. Here the CDR3 DNA reads TGTGCCTGGAGTACCCAAGCGGGAGGGCGTATGAAGACCCAGTACTTC. Translation: CAWSTQAGGRMKTQYF. Variable domain in full (rest from reference TRBV30 and TRBJ2-5): SQTIHQWPATLVQPVGSPLSLECTVEGTSNPNLYWYRQAAGRGLQLLFYSVGIGQISSEVPQNLSASRPQDRQFILSSKKLLLSDSGFYLCAWSTQAGGRMKTQYFGPGTRLLVL.